What follows is one T cell receptor beta chain and its context. The source of the sample is a study of T cell changes during pregnancy in multiple sclerosis. CDR3 length: 14 amino acids. CDR1 is LGHNA, CDR2 YNFKEQ, per germline. V was clipped by 2 bases and J by 8 bases; unmatched bases: 8. Sequencing was performed with immunoSEQ multiplex PCR; in TCRdb, only in-frame clones are kept and a portion is missing. The data show more than 40,000 clones, more than 90% seen once. The input for sequencing was CD8+ T cells from peripheral blood mononuclear cells, taken after pregnancy. The chain couples TRBV4-2 to TRBJ1-1; TRBD1 matches at 7 bases. The TCR comes from a female donor with multiple sclerosis, enrolled in a pregnancy study. CDR3 bases: TGTGCCAGCAGCCAAAACAGGGGCGGGGTGGAAGCTTTCTTT. Amino acid sequence: CASSQNRGGVEAFF.